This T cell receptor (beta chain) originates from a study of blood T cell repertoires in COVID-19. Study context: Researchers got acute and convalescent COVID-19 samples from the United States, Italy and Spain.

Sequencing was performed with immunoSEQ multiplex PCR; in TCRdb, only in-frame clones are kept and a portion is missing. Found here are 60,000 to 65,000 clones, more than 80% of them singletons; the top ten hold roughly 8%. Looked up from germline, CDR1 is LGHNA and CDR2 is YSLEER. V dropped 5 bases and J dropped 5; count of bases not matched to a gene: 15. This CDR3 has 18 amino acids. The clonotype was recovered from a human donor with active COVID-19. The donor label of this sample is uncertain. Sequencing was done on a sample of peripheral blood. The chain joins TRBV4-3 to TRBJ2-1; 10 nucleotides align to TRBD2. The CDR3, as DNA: TGCGCCAGCAGCTTGGGATGGAAAACTAGCGGGGCTCACAATGAGCAGTTCTTC. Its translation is CASSLGWKTSGAHNEQFF.